The present T cell receptor beta chain was sequenced within a study of blood T cell repertoires in COVID-19. Study overall: The study drew acute and convalescent COVID-19 samples from the United States, Italy and Spain.

Participants spanned ages about 18 to 100 years and resided in about 25 US areas. Original methodology: Reference gene primer amplification yielded estimated nucleated cell counts. Only in-frame clones appear in the TCRdb table, and some are missing; sequencing was by immunoSEQ multiplex PCR. V and J calls and clone size are copied from that table; D and trimming were computed from the DNA. The table has roughly 400,000 clones, around nine tenths seen once. Germline V lookup: CDR1 SGHTA, CDR2 FQGNSA. CDR3 length: 14 amino acids. Trimming took 7 bases from V and 7 from J; bases not matched to a gene: 12.

The chain carries TRBV7-2 and TRBJ2-7; TRBD2 aligns across 8 bases. This receptor was obtained from a woman younger than 30 who had been exposed to COVID-19. The specimen sequenced was PBMCs or T cells enriched from blood (not recorded which). The CDR3 loop reads CASIKGAGVGEQYF. In nucleotides, the CDR3 is TGTGCCAGCATCAAAGGAGCGGGAGTAGGTGAGCAGTACTTC.